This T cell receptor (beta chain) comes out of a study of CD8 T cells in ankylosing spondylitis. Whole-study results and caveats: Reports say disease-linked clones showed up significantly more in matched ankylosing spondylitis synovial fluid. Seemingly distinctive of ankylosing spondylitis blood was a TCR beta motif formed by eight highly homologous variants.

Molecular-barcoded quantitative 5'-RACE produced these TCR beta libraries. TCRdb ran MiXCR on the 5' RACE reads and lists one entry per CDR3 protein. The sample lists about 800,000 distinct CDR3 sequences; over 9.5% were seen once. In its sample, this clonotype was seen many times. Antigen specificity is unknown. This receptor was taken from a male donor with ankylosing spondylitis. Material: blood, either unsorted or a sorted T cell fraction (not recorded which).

CDR3 protein: CASSYSAPQATGANTEAFF. CDR3 DNA: TGTGCCAGCAGTTACTCGGCCCCACAAGCCACAGGAGCGAACACTGAAGCTTTCTTT. This rearrangement joins TRBV6-2 or TRBV6-3 to TRBJ1-1; tentatively, D is TRBD1 (5 bases). Germline CDR1 and CDR2: MNHEY and SVGEGT. The CDR3 totals 19 residues. Trimming removed 0 bases at V and 1 base at J, with 21 bases between.